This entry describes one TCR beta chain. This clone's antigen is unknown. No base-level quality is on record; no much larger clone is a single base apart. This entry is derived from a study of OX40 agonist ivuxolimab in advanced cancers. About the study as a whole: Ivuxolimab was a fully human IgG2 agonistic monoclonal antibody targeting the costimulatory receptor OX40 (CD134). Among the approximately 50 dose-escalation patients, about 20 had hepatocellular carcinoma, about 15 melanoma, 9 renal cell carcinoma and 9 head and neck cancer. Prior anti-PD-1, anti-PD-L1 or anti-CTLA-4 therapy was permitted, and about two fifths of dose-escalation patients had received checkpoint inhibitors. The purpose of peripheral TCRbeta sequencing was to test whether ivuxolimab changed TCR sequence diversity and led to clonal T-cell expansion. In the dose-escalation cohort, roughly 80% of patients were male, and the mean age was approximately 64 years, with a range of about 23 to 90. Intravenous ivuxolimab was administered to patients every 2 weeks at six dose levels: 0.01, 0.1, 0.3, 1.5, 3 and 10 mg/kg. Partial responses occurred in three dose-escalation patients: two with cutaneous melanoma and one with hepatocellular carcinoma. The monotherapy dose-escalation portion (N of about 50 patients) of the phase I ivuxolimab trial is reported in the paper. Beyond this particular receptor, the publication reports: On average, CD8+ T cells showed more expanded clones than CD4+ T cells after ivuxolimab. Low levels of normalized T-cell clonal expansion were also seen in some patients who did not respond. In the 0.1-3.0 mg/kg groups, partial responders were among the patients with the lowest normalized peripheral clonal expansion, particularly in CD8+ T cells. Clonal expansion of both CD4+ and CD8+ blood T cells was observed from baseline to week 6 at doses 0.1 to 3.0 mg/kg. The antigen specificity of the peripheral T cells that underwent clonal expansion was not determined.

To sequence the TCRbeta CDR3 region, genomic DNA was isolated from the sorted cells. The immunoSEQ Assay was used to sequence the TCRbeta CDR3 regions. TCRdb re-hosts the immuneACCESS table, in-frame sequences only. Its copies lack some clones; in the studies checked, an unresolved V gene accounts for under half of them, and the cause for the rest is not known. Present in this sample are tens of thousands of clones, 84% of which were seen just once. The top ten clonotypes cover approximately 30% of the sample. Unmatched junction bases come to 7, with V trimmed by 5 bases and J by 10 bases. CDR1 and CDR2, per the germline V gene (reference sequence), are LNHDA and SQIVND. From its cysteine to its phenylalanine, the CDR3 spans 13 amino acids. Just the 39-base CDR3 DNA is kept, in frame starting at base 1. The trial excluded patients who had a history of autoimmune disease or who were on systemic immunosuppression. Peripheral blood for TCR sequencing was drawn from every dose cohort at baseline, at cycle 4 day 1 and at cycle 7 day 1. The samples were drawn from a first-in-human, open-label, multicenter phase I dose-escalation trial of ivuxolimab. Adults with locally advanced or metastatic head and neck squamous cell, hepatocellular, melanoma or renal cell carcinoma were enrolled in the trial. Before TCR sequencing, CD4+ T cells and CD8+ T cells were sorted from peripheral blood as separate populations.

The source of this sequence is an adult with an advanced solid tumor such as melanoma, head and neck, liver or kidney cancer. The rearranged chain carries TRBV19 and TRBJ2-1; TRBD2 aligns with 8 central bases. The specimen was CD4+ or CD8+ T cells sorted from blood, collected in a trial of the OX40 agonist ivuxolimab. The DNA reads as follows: TGTGCCAGTAGTTCGACTAGCGTCAGAGAGCAGTTCTTC. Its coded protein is CASSSTSVREQFF.